This T cell receptor (beta chain) was captured in a study of control samples from healthy donors and cancer patients. TCRdb's table, derived via immunoSEQ multiplex PCR, lists solely in-frame clones and lacks some. The table has roughly 170,000 clones, approximately 91% seen once. V was clipped by 11 bases and J by 7 bases; unmatched bases: 6. This CDR3 contains 13 residues. Germline V gene data show CDR1 as MNHEY and CDR2 as SVGAGI. Sequences were obtained from blood. The gene calls are TRBV6-5 and TRBJ1-6; 9 positions match TRBD1. The receptor was isolated from a woman in her thirties or forties in good health. The CDR3: CAGQGLGNSPLHF. The CDR3 nucleotides read TGTGCCGGACAGGGGTTAGGAAATTCACCCCTCCACTTT.